The clone carrying this T cell receptor (beta chain) has just one count. Its antigen is currently unknown. This entry is derived from a study of blood T cells in healthy people across ages. Sample-barcoded 5' priming and a J-beta primer mix drove a second PCR of roughly 7 to 11 cycles. TCRdb recomputed calls from the 5' RACE reads with MiXCR, one row per CDR3 protein. The sample contains about 1,400,000 distinct CDR3 sequences, 45% to 70% of which appear only once. Overall study findings and caveats: Diversity figures derived from one million T cells were judged to underestimate the true value.

The sample comprised blood. The TCR sequence derives from a man between 18 and 35 years old in good health.

The CDR3 is CASSLKGVLYGYTF. The CDR3 DNA sequence: TGTGCCAGCAGTTTGAAAGGGGTCTTATATGGCTACACCTTC. The genes are TRBV12-3 or TRBV12-4 and TRBJ1-2; maybe TRBD1 (5 bases). CDR3 size: 14 residues. Between the trimmed V and J ends, which lost 3 bases and 5 bases, there was a span of 13 bases.